The rows below give T cell receptor beta chains drawn from one sample of a study of blood T cells in healthy people across ages. A single record per CDR3 protein comes from TCRdb applying MiXCR to the 5' RACE reads. Of 700,000 to 900,000 distinct CDR3 sequences listed, roughly 50% were seen once; the top ten hold about two fifths. The sequencing input was blood. These receptors were obtained from an elderly man in good health. Each CDR3 is given with its conserved first and last residue. A D gene is named only where the DNA matches it firmly. Expanded clones get a size class; other rows say once, few or many, or leave the size out.

D gene,J gene,clone size,V gene,CDR3 protein,CDR3 DNA
TRBD2,TRBJ2-1,-,TRBV20-1,CSARGGLAGGYEQLF,TGCAGTGCTAGAGGGGGACTAGCGGGAGGTTATGAGCAGTTATTC
-,TRBJ2-4,-,TRBV4-1,CASSQAVAREAKNIQYF,TGCGCCAGCAGCCAAGCGGTTGCGAGGGAAGCCAAAAACATTCAGTACTTC
-,TRBJ2-5,-,TRBV2,CASSGRLAQYF,TGTGCCAGCAGTGGACGGCTGGCCCAGTACTTC
-,TRBJ2-1,-,TRBV20-1,CSARDRTLPNEQFF,TGCAGTGCTAGAGATCGTACCCTACCGAATGAGCAGTTCTTC
-,TRBJ2-7,many,TRBV25-1,CASSEDYYEQYF,TGTGCCAGCAGTGAAGACTACTACGAGCAGTACTTC
-,TRBJ2-3,once,TRBV27,CASSRNPLGTDTQYF,TGTGCCAGCAGCCGGAACCCGCTGGGCACAGATACGCAGTATTTT
TRBD2,TRBJ2-1,-,TRBV29-1,CSVTTSGGGTNEQFF,TGCAGCGTTACGACTAGCGGGGGAGGGACAAATGAGCAGTTCTTC
-,TRBJ2-7,few,TRBV20-1,CSARDGNRAEQYF,TGCAGTGCTAGAGATGGGAACCGCGCCGAGCAGTACTTC
-,TRBJ2-1,-,TRBV9,CASSVAALSSYNEQFF,TGTGCCAGCAGCGTAGCGGCGTTGAGCTCCTACAATGAGCAGTTCTTC
-,TRBJ2-3,few,TRBV10-3,CAISEPGWGRGYAYF,TGTGCCATCAGTGAGCCCGGCTGGGGTCGGGGATACGCGTATTTT
TRBD2,TRBJ2-7,-,TRBV29-1,CSVGPPSGSYEQYF,TGCAGCGTTGGTCCCCCTAGCGGGAGTTACGAGCAGTACTTC
-,TRBJ2-7,-,TRBV12-3/TRBV12-4,CASSEYNEQYF,TGTGCCAGCAGTGAGTACAATGAGCAGTACTTC
TRBD2,TRBJ2-4,-,TRBV7-3,CASSPQGGRKNIQYF,TGTGCCAGCAGCCCCCAGGGCGGGAGGAAAAACATTCAGTACTTC
-,TRBJ1-4,-,TRBV5-1,CASSLPTEKLFF,TGCGCCAGCAGCTTGCCGACTGAGAAACTGTTTTTT
-,TRBJ1-2,-,TRBV20-1,CSARAGTLTYGYTF,TGCAGTGCTAGAGCCGGGACCCTTACTTATGGCTACACCTTC
TRBD2,TRBJ2-7,-,TRBV20-1,CSASWGGMLDEQYF,TGCAGTGCTAGCTGGGGGGGGATGCTCGACGAGCAGTACTTC
TRBD2,TRBJ2-3,few,TRBV20-1,CSARDSREGGDTQYF,TGCAGTGCTAGAGATTCGCGGGAGGGCGGGGATACGCAGTATTTT
TRBD1,TRBJ2-6,-,TRBV5-1,CASSEIPGQGLSGANVLTF,TGCGCCAGCAGCGAAATCCCGGGACAGGGCCTCTCTGGGGCCAACGTCCTGACTTTC
TRBD2,TRBJ2-1,-,TRBV20-1,CSAGTSGRGNEQFF,TGCAGTGCTGGGACTAGCGGGAGAGGGAATGAGCAGTTCTTC
TRBD2,TRBJ2-7,-,TRBV7-3,CASSWPGTSCYEQYF,TGTGCCAGCAGCTGGCCCGGGACTAGTTGCTACGAGCAGTACTTC
TRBD1,TRBJ2-7,-,TRBV20-1,CSAREGQAVYEQYF,TGCAGTGCTAGAGAGGGACAGGCAGTCTACGAGCAGTACTTC
TRBD2,TRBJ2-5,-,TRBV20-1,CSARDLLAGAKTQYF,TGCAGTGCTAGAGATTTACTAGCGGGAGCAAAGACCCAGTACTTC
-,TRBJ2-7,few,TRBV20-1,CSAALGEQYF,TGCAGTGCTGCCTTGGGGGAGCAGTACTTC
-,TRBJ2-1,-,TRBV21-1,CASSKAGGRVSYNEQFF,TGTGCCAGCAGCAAAGCCGGCGGGAGGGTCTCCTACAATGAGCAGTTCTTC
TRBD1,TRBJ2-3,-,TRBV9,CASSVRTGVTDTQYF,TGTGCCAGCAGCGTACGGACAGGGGTCACAGATACGCAGTATTTT
-,TRBJ2-5,few,TRBV7-2,CASSLLVFQETQYF,TGTGCCAGCAGCTTATTGGTCTTTCAAGAGACCCAGTACTTC
TRBD2,TRBJ2-7,-,TRBV5-1,CASSQQRTGALLAGGSYEQYF,TGCGCCAGCAGCCAACAACGGACAGGGGCACTACTAGCGGGAGGTTCGTACGAGCAGTACTTC
-,TRBJ2-2,once,TRBV6-2/TRBV6-3,CASRIRDWGTGELFF,TGTGCCAGCAGGATCCGGGACTGGGGGACCGGGGAGCTGTTTTTT
TRBD1,TRBJ1-2,few,TRBV4-2,CASSQEKGGHYGYTF,TGTGCCAGCAGCCAAGAGAAAGGGGGCCACTATGGCTACACCTTC
-,TRBJ1-5,-,TRBV6-4,CASSDSWGDQPQHF,TGTGCCAGCAGTGACTCATGGGGGGATCAGCCCCAGCATTTT
TRBD1,TRBJ2-7,-,TRBV7-3,CASSPSRDRGHEQYF,TGTGCCAGCAGCCCCTCCCGGGACAGGGGCCACGAGCAGTACTTC
TRBD1,TRBJ1-5,-,TRBV19,CASGHRDRVYSNQPQHF,TGTGCCAGTGGCCACCGGGACAGGGTTTATAGCAATCAGCCCCAGCATTTT
-,TRBJ2-5,-,TRBV6-6,CASSYFRETQYF,TGTGCCAGCAGTTACTTCCGGGAGACCCAGTACTTC
-,TRBJ2-7,few,TRBV28,CASSPDRRGSDEQYF,TGTGCCAGCAGCCCTGACCGCAGGGGCAGCGACGAGCAGTACTTC
TRBD1,TRBJ1-2,-,TRBV5-1,CASSLTGQGYGYTF,TGCGCCAGCAGCCTTACTGGACAGGGGTATGGCTACACCTTC
-,TRBJ2-7,-,TRBV5-1,CASGIDGTYEQYF,TGCGCCAGCGGGATAGACGGTACCTACGAGCAGTACTTC
TRBD2,TRBJ2-3,-,TRBV30,CAWSKTSGAHRDAYF,TGTGCCTGGAGTAAGACTAGCGGAGCGCACAGAGACGCGTATTTT
TRBD1,TRBJ1-1,-,TRBV29-1,CSVVPGQGAAFEAFF,TGTAGCGTTGTCCCGGGACAGGGGGCGGCATTTGAAGCTTTCTTT
-,TRBJ1-2,-,TRBV3-1,CASSQEQGTGYTF,TGTGCCAGCAGCCAAGAACAGGGAACTGGCTACACCTTC
-,TRBJ2-7,-,TRBV28,CASSSLAGNSLFYEQYF,TGTGCCAGCAGTTCCCTCGCTGGGAATTCGCTATTCTACGAGCAGTACTTC
-,TRBJ1-6,few,TRBV7-2,CASSLARGGNSPLHF,TGTGCCAGCAGCTTAGCGCGGGGTGGCAATTCACCCCTCCACTTT
TRBD2,TRBJ2-3,-,TRBV10-3,CAIREGTSSRYAYF,TGTGCCATCAGGGAAGGGACTAGCTCGAGATACGCGTATTTT
TRBD1,TRBJ2-3,-,TRBV29-1,CSVRQDRSDTQYF,TGCAGCGTTAGGCAGGACAGGTCAGATACGCAGTATTTT
TRBD2,TRBJ2-3,-,TRBV4-1,CASSLPGGAGEGRYAYF,TGCGCCAGCAGCCTCCCTGGGGGAGCGGGAGAGGGCAGATACGCGTATTTT
-,TRBJ2-7,once,TRBV29-1,CSVVTALDQLYEQYF,TGCAGCGTTGTAACAGCCCTAGACCAACTCTACGAGCAGTACTTC
-,TRBJ2-3,-,TRBV7-9,CASSVNLDRAQYF,TGTGCCAGCAGCGTCAACCTGGACCGAGCTCAGTATTTT
-,TRBJ2-3,-,TRBV3-1,CASSQDSSYHRYVYF,TGTGCCAGCAGCCAAGACTCATCATACCACAGATACGTGTATTTT
TRBD2,TRBJ2-3,-,TRBV11-2,CASSPKPGLAGVGPSTDTQYF,TGTGCCAGCAGCCCCAAGCCGGGACTAGCGGGAGTGGGGCCAAGCACAGATACGCAGTATTTT
-,TRBJ2-5,-,TRBV7-2,CASSLAVGEQETQYF,TGTGCCAGCAGCTTAGCGGTTGGGGAACAAGAGACCCAGTACTTC